This T cell receptor (beta chain) was profiled in a study of shared clonotypes between healthy human individuals. On the study more broadly: Samples came from a couple of female and three male donors aged 18 to 49.

For this clone: The antigen remains unidentified.

Per the authors' pipeline: ImmunoSEQ yielded junction-only sequences lacking quality scores, so filtering differed. Generated by immunoSEQ multiplex PCR, the TCRdb table keeps only in-frame clones and is missing some. For V, J and clone size, that table is used; D and trimming come from the DNA. The table has a few million clones, just over 90% seen once. General study results and limits: Shared clonotypes across all four donors exceeded non-shared ones in generation probability.

V lost 3 bases, J lost 6 bases, and 8 bases stayed unmatched. CDR3 length equals 17 residues. Looked up from germline, CDR1 is LNHNV and CDR2 is YYDKDF (reference sequence). The chain combines TRBV15 with TRBJ2-2; TRBD2 matches 12 bases. The TCR was taken from a man younger than 35 in good health. Some clones in this sample may be carry-over from other donors' samples. The source material was naive CD4+ T cells from PBMCs. Subset here: CD45RA+ positively selected. CDR3 in amino acids: CATSSTLAGGPPGELFF. CDR3 nucleotide sequence: TGTGCCACCAGCAGCACTCTAGCGGGAGGGCCCCCCGGGGAGCTGTTTTTT.